Following are 28 T cell receptor beta chains from one sample sequenced in a study of blood T cells in healthy people across ages. With a J-beta primer mix and a sample-barcoded 5' primer, a second PCR ran 7 to 11 cycles. One entry per CDR3 protein results from TCRdb running MiXCR on the 5' RACE reads. In the table there are almost 550,000 distinct CDR3 sequences, under 30% of which are singletons. This sample was also put to use in a study of T cells of mothers and their children.

Sequenced: blood. These TCRs come from a boy aged 10-17 years in good health.

The gene calls are TRBV9 and TRBJ2-2; D unresolved. There are 13 residues in the CDR3. From germline, CDR1 is SGDLS and CDR2 YYNGEE. The ends were cut back, 4 bases at V and 5 bases at J, with 9 bases in the middle. CDR3: CASSPPATGELFF. Here the CDR3 DNA reads TGTGCCAGCAGCCCTCCAGCGACCGGGGAGCTGTTTTTT.

The chain uses TRBV12-3 or TRBV12-4 and TRBJ1-5; D perhaps matches TRBD1 (5 bases). CDR3 size: 17 residues. The V gene lost 1 base and the J gene lost 0 bases, with 13 bases spanning the gap. CDR3 loop: CASSLGGIFDSNQPQHF. As DNA, the CDR3 is TGTGCCAGCAGTTTAGGGGGCATATTCGATAGCAATCAGCCCCAGCATTTT.

The rearrangement links TRBV5-1 to TRBJ2-3, with no clear D. Trimming took 4 bases from V and 5 from J, leaving 14 bases between them. The germline CDR1 and CDR2 sequences are SGHRS and YFSETQ. The CDR3 runs to 14 residues. CDR3 residues: CASSPGDPGDTQYF. CDR3 nucleotides: TGCGCCAGCAGCCCTGGGGATCCGGGAGATACGCAGTATTTT.

Only one count was recorded for this clonotype. The junction departs from the called germline gene at one end, perhaps through a read error. CDR3 region: CAISEVRGYAF. The CDR3 nucleotides read TGTGCCATCAGTGAGGTGAGAGGCTACGCCTTC. This chain uses TRBV10-3 with TRBJ1-2; D unclear. CDR1 ENHRY and CDR2 SYGVKD come from the germline V gene. The CDR3 is made up of 11 amino acids.

The chain recombines TRBV18 with TRBJ2-5; no clear D. Trimming took 6 bases from V and 4 from J, leaving 12 bases between them. This CDR3 region has 13 residues. Germline CDR1 KGHSH, CDR2 LQKENI. Here the CDR3 DNA reads TGTGCCAGCTCCCCGGCGTCACGAGAGACCCAGTACTTC. This translates into CASSPASRETQYF.

This clonotype has a handful of counts. Because it lacks the conserved phenylalanine or tryptophan at the end, this CDR3 is likely a read error. The gene calls are TRBV28 and TRBJ2-4; no clear D gene. The CDR3 contains 13 residues. V was cut by 6 bases and J by 5 bases, with 11 bases left in between. Germline V gene sequence: CDR1 MDHEN, CDR2 SYDVKM. The CDR3 DNA reads as TGTGCCAGCAGCGAAGGACCTCAAAACATTCAGTACCTC. Translated, it gives CASSEGPQNIQYL.

This clonotype was seen once. The chain has TRBV18 and TRBJ2-2; the D gene is possibly TRBD1 (6 bases). Trimming removed 1 base from V and 5 bases from J, with 11 bases in between. The germline V gene encodes CDR1 KGHSH and CDR2 LQKENI. The CDR3 sequence is 15 residues long. CDR3 in DNA: TGTGCCAGCTCACCACTGGGGGCAAGGACCGGGGAGCTGTTTTTT. It codes for CASSPLGARTGELFF.

This clonotype was observed a few times. One end of the junction fails to match germline, which may point to a read error. For the CDR3, the DNA is TGCGCCAGCAGCCCGCTTGGGGGGGATATGGAGACCCAGTACTTT. Protein sequence: CASSPLGGDMETQYF. The chain carries TRBV4-3 and TRBJ2-3; 7 bases are a match to TRBD2. The CDR3 runs to 15 residues. CDR1 LGHNA and CDR2 YSLEER come from the germline V gene.

With respect to this clonotype: One end of the junction is discordant with germline, which a read error may explain. The chain carries TRBV7-3 and TRBJ2-7; TRBD1 agrees at 9 bases. There are 13 residues in the CDR3. Looked up from germline, CDR1 is SGHTA and CDR2 is FQGTGA. CDR3 residues: CTSSLGTGLEQYF. CDR3 bases: TGTACCAGCAGCTTAGGGACAGGGCTCGAGCAGTACTTC.

Comments on this clonotype: A read error may produce the germline difference seen at one junction end. In DNA, the CDR3 is TGTGCCAGCAGCTTATTTATTTCCGGCAGTGAAGCTTTCTTT. Translating it yields CASSLFISGSEAFF. The chain recombines TRBV27 with TRBJ1-1; the D is unclear. The CDR3 totals 14 residues. CDR1 is MNHEY and CDR2 is SMNVEV in the germline V gene (reference sequence).

The chain carries TRBV7-2 and TRBJ1-2, with D possibly matching TRBD1 (5 bases). V was trimmed by 4 bases and J by 0 bases, leaving 12 bases between them. The CDR3 totals 15 residues. CDR1 is SGHTA, CDR2 FQGNSA, per germline. DNA of the CDR3: TGTGCCAGCAGCTCCGCCGGGGGAGCTAACTATGGCTACACCTTC. Its protein product is CASSSAGGANYGYTF.

The J gene is TRBJ1-2, the V gene TRBV11-2; D call uncertain. V lost 3 bases and J 4 bases, leaving 9 bases between the germline ends. The CDR3 is made up of 13 amino acids. Germline CDR1 is SGHAT and CDR2 is FQNNGV. The CDR3 region is CASSLVDSYGYTF. The DNA for the CDR3 is TGTGCCAGCAGCTTGGTGGATTCCTATGGCTACACCTTC.

This chain links TRBV11-2 with TRBJ1-4, with no clear D. Looked up from germline, CDR1 is SGHAT and CDR2 is FQNNGV. This CDR3 contains 17 residues. V was clipped by 0 bases and J by 4 bases, with 15 bases between them. CDR3: CASSLDQALAHNEKLFF. As DNA, the CDR3 is TGTGCCAGCAGCTTAGATCAGGCACTGGCTCATAATGAAAAACTGTTTTTT.

This chain uses TRBV9 with TRBJ1-1; possible D gene TRBD1, 6 bases. The CDR3 is 16 residues long. Germline V CDR1 and CDR2: SGDLS, YYNGEE. V lost 0 bases to trimming and J lost 1 base, with 13 bases between them. CDR3 nucleotide sequence: TGTGCCAGCAGCGTAGCTTCGACAGGTTGGAACACTGAAGCTTTCTTT. Protein product: CASSVASTGWNTEAFF.

This clonotype was seen more than once but under ten times. The chain joins TRBV4-3 to TRBJ2-2; D is uncertain. The CDR3 has 16 amino acids. Trimming left V 4 bases short and J 0 bases short, with 12 bases between. Germline loops: CDR1 LGHNA, CDR2 YSLEER. The CDR3 DNA reads TGCGCCAGCAGCCCGGAACGGTTCGCGAACACCGGGGAGCTGTTTTTT. The encoded protein is CASSPERFANTGELFF.

This clonotype came up a few times. Since a much larger clone is just one base distant, this may be a read error. This chain links TRBV20-1 with TRBJ1-1, with D possibly TRBD1 on 5 matching bases. Trimming removed 1 base at V and 1 base at J, with 7 bases between. CDR1 DFQATT and CDR2 SNEGSKA come from the germline V gene (reference sequence). There are 13 residues in the CDR3. The DNA of the CDR3 is TGCAGTGCTAGAGCCACAGGGAACACTGAAGCTTTCTTT. Translation gives CSARATGNTEAFF.

V and J are TRBV2 and TRBJ1-4; TRBD1 agrees at 8 bases. V shed 11 bases, J shed 7 bases, and the junction held 9 bases outside the gene matches. The V gene's germline CDR1 is SNHLY and CDR2 FYNNEI. The CDR3 loop spans 13 amino acids. The CDR3 protein is CAGRQGRGEKLFF. CDR3 bases: TGTGCCGGCCGACAGGGGCGGGGTGAAAAACTGTTTTTT.

This clonotype was seen more than once but under ten times. The gene calls are TRBV3-1 and TRBJ1-6; TRBD1 aligns across 9 bases. The CDR3 is made up of 14 amino acids. CDR1 LGHDT and CDR2 YNNKEL come from the germline V gene (reference sequence). V lost 6 bases, J lost 5 bases, and 2 bases stayed unmatched. CDR3 sequence reads: CASRDRGDNSPLHF. In DNA form, the CDR3 reads TGTGCCAGCAGGGACAGGGGAGATAATTCACCCCTCCACTTT.

The table lists this clonotype with a few counts. The chain employs TRBV15 and TRBJ2-2; D remains ambiguous. The CDR3 loop spans 13 amino acids. Trimming removed 0 bases from V and 3 bases from J, with 2 bases in between. Germline V gene data show CDR1 as LNHNV and CDR2 as YYDKDF (reference sequence). DNA for the CDR3: TGTGCCACCAGCAGAGATTACACCGGGGAGCTGTTTTTT. Its protein is CATSRDYTGELFF.

This chain uses TRBV20-1 with TRBJ2-5; TRBD2 agrees at 10 bases. The J call may be mistaken, given a closer DNA end match to TRBJ2-7. The CDR3 is 13 amino acids. Germline V gene lookup returns CDR1 DFQATT and CDR2 SNEGSKA (reference sequence). The CDR3 region is CSAPRTSGGEQYF. The CDR3 coding sequence is TGCAGTGCTCCCAGGACTAGCGGCGGCGAGCAGTACTTC.

There are a few counts of this clonotype. The chain is built from TRBV7-9 and TRBJ2-3; maybe TRBD2 (5 bases). The CDR3 loop spans 13 amino acids. Trimming stripped 5 bases from V and 2 bases from J, with 8 bases between. Germline V lookup: CDR1 SEHNR, CDR2 FQNEAQ (reference sequence). The CDR3 DNA reads TGTGCCAGCAGCCGTGACTACACAGATACGCAGTATTTT. Encoded protein: CASSRDYTDTQYF.

This clonotype came up once. The gene calls are TRBV29-1 and TRBJ1-1; D is undetermined. Germline assignment: CDR1 SQVTM and CDR2 ANQGSEA. V shed 4 bases and J shed 1 base, with 13 bases lying between them. The CDR3 consists of 14 residues. The CDR3 DNA follows: TGCAGCGTTGCGGGGTTAAGGGAGAACACTGAAGCTTTCTTT. This codes for CSVAGLRENTEAFF. Variable domain in full (rest from reference TRBV29-1 and TRBJ1-1): SAVISQKPSRDICQRGTSLTIQCQVDSQVTMMFWYRQQPGQSLTLIATANQGSEATYESGFVIDKFPISRPNLTFSTLTVSNMSPEDSSIYLCSVAGLRENTEAFFGQGTRLTVV.

This chain uses TRBV7-8 with TRBJ1-2; no definite D call. V shed 5 bases and J shed 8 bases, with 21 bases lying between them. Germline V CDR1 and CDR2: SGHVS, FQNEAQ. This CDR3 contains 15 residues. For the CDR3, the DNA is TGTGCCAGCAGCGGACGGACGGGGTCCCGGGAGGGCTACACCTTC. It is translated as CASSGRTGSREGYTF.

The gene calls are TRBV7-2 and TRBJ2-7, with D possibly called TRBD1 or TRBD2 (5 bases each). Germline CDR1 SGHTA, CDR2 FQGNSA. The CDR3 length is 14 residues. The V end lost 5 bases, the J end lost 3 bases, and 14 bases lay between the germline ends. This CDR3 is CASSGDVLIYEQYF. Here the CDR3 DNA reads TGTGCCAGCAGCGGGGACGTTTTGATCTACGAGCAGTACTTC.

In regard to this clonotype: Germline and junction disagree at one end, which may indicate a read error. The chain uses TRBV7-2 and TRBJ2-3; tentatively, D is TRBD1 (6 bases). There are 16 residues in the CDR3. CDR1 and CDR2 (germline): SGHTA, FQGNSA. This CDR3 is CASSSQGRAPADAQYF. Here the CDR3 DNA reads TGTGCCAGCAGCTCACAGGGTAGGGCCCCCGCAGATGCGCAGTATTTT.

This chain connects TRBV18 to TRBJ1-1, with TRBD1 identical over 9 bases. Germline loops: CDR1 KGHSH, CDR2 LQKENI. The CDR3 is 16 amino acids. The junction had 14 bases not matched to a gene; V was cut back by 5 bases and J by 7 bases. CDR3: CASSAMDRGGRGEAFF. DNA of the CDR3: TGTGCCAGCTCAGCAATGGACAGGGGAGGACGGGGTGAAGCTTTCTTT.

The J gene is TRBJ1-2, the V gene TRBV6-2 or TRBV6-3; a weak D match, TRBD1 (6 bases). V lost 2 bases and J 8 bases, leaving 15 bases between the germline ends. Germline values: CDR1 MNHEY, CDR2 SVGEGT. The CDR3 covers 14 residues. CDR3 DNA: TGTGCCAGCAGTTACGAACAGGGTTTCTACGGCTACACCTTC. Translated: CASSYEQGFYGYTF.

The chain is built from TRBV6-5 and TRBJ2-5; the D is unclear. Germline CDR1 is MNHEY and CDR2 is SVGAGI. V was trimmed by 5 bases and J by 9 bases, leaving 16 bases between them. The length of the CDR3 is 13 residues. The DNA for the CDR3 is TGTGCCAGCAGTCCGGTCGGAGAAACGGCCCAGTACTTC. Translated, it gives CASSPVGETAQYF.